This entry lists 29 T cell receptor beta chains sequenced from one sample in a study of OX40 agonist ivuxolimab in advanced cancers. The method was immunoSEQ multiplex PCR; TCRdb's version includes in-frame clones alone and lacks a portion of them. The table lists fewer than 95,000 clones, about 93% of them singletons. The sequencing used CD4+ or CD8+ T cells sorted from blood, collected in a trial of the OX40 agonist ivuxolimab. These receptors were taken from an adult with an advanced solid tumor such as melanoma, head and neck, liver or kidney cancer.

The chain carries TRBV19 and TRBJ2-3; TRBD2 matches at 7 bases. The CDR3 runs to 14 residues. In germline, CDR1 is LNHDA, CDR2 SQIVND (reference sequence). The ends lost 6 bases at V and 5 bases at J; junction bases unmatched: 8. The CDR3 bases are TGTGCCAGTAGGCTAGCGGTGGCTATAGATACGCAGTATTTT. This sequence encodes CASRLAVAIDTQYF.

The chain is built from TRBV7-9 and TRBJ2-1; TRBD2 aligns across 13 bases. Germline loops: CDR1 SEHNR, CDR2 FQNEAQ (reference sequence). Trimming cost V 5 bases and J 2 bases; bases outside gene matches: 9. There are 18 residues in the CDR3. CDR3 sequence (DNA): TGTGCCAGCAGCACTCGAGGACTAGCGGGAGTAGCCTACAATGAGCAGTTCTTC. Protein sequence: CASSTRGLAGVAYNEQFF.

This clone showed up just once. The V and J genes are TRBV4-2 and TRBJ1-2; possibly TRBD1 for D (6 bases). The CDR3 contains 14 residues. From germline, CDR1 is LGHNA and CDR2 YNFKEQ. V was trimmed by 0 bases and J by 7 bases, leaving 12 bases between them. CDR3 nucleotides: TGTGCCAGCAGCCAAGACCAGGGGTCCGGTGGCTACACCTTC. Amino acids: CASSQDQGSGGYTF.

The chain joins TRBV5-1 to TRBJ1-2; D not certain. The CDR3 loop spans 14 amino acids. Germline CDR1 reads SGHRS; CDR2 reads YFSETQ. The V gene lost 0 bases and the J gene lost 1 base, with 7 bases spanning the gap. CDR3 in DNA: TGCGCCAGCAGCTTGGAAACGGGTAACTATGGCTACACCTTC. Encoded protein: CASSLETGNYGYTF.

This clone showed up just once. The V and J genes are TRBV2 and TRBJ2-5, with 12 positions matching TRBD2. Germline V gene lookup returns CDR1 SNHLY and CDR2 FYNNEI. This CDR3 region has 14 residues. After removal of 9 bases from V and 5 bases from J, the junction contained 7 bases not matched to a gene. The CDR3 DNA follows: TGTGCCAGGGGGACTAGCGGGCGGATTGAGACCCAGTACTTC. Translated, it gives CARGTSGRIETQYF.

The CDR3, as DNA: TGTGCCAGCAGCCCCGGACTAGCGGCAGATACGCAGTATTTT. Residues: CASSPGLAADTQYF. The rearrangement joins TRBV6-5 to TRBJ2-3, with 10 positions matching TRBD2. CDR3 length: 14 amino acids. Germline V gene sequence: CDR1 MNHEY, CDR2 SVGAGI. With 6 bases clipped from V and 4 bases from J, the junction kept 4 bases outside the gene matches.

The gene calls are TRBV2 and TRBJ1-2; maybe TRBD1 (5 bases). The CDR3 sequence is 11 residues long. V was cut by 6 bases and J by 7 bases, with 9 bases left in between. CDR1 is SNHLY, CDR2 FYNNEI, per germline. The chain's CDR3 is CASRGLSGYTF. The CDR3 DNA sequence: TGTGCCAGCAGGGGGCTCAGTGGCTACACCTTC.

This chain connects TRBV11-1 to TRBJ2-7; D perhaps matches TRBD2 (5 bases). Trimming took 6 bases from V and 7 from J, leaving 19 bases between them. The germline V gene encodes CDR1 SGHAT and CDR2 FQDESV (reference sequence). The CDR3 has 14 amino acids. CDR3 region: CASSFGISVGEQYF. The DNA for the CDR3 is TGTGCCAGCAGTTTCGGGATCTCTGTCGGGGAGCAGTACTTC. The whole variable domain, remainder taken from reference TRBV11-1 and TRBJ2-7, is EAEVAQSPRYKITEKSQAVAFWCDPISGHATLYWYRQILGQGPELLVQFQDESVVDDSQLPKDRFSAERLKGVDSTLKIQPAELGDSAMYLCASSFGISVGEQYFGPGTRLTVT.

This chain connects TRBV19 to TRBJ1-3; D is possibly TRBD1 (6 bases). This CDR3 spans 17 amino acids. Trimming removed 5 bases at V and 2 bases at J, with 19 bases between. Per the germline V gene, CDR1 is LNHDA and CDR2 is SQIVND (reference sequence). DNA for the CDR3: TGTGCCAGTAGTCCACAGGGCCCTCTATCCACTGGAAACACCATATATTTT. Translated, it gives CASSPQGPLSTGNTIYF.

The chain couples TRBV5-1 to TRBJ1-1, with 10 bases lining up with TRBD1. The CDR3 runs 15 residues. Germline CDR1 is SGHRS and CDR2 is YFSETQ. The J segment lost 3 bases and the V segment lost 4 bases, leaving 6 bases of the junction unmatched. The CDR3 spells CASSLAGTGDTEAFF. In DNA form, the CDR3 reads TGCGCCAGCAGCCTGGCCGGGACAGGGGACACTGAAGCTTTCTTT.

Note on this clone: Other DNA sequences within the sample encode an identical CDR3. The J gene is TRBJ1-2, the V gene TRBV6-5; possibly TRBD1 for D (5 bases). This CDR3 comprises 13 residues. Germline CDR1 MNHEY, CDR2 SVGAGI. V was trimmed by 7 bases and J by 0 bases, leaving 9 bases between them. The CDR3 sequence is CASIDSANYGYTF. For the CDR3, the DNA is TGTGCCAGCATCGACAGCGCTAACTATGGCTACACCTTC.

The V call is TRBV9, the J call TRBJ2-2; no definite D call. This CDR3 region has 15 residues. From germline, CDR1 is SGDLS and CDR2 YYNGEE. Trimming pared 0 bases from V and 1 base from J, leaving 7 bases between. The CDR3 DNA sequence: TGTGCCAGCAGCGTAGCTCCACGGAACACCGGGGAGCTGTTTTTT. This translates into CASSVAPRNTGELFF.

The chain recombines TRBV28 with TRBJ2-5, with a tentative D call TRBD2 (5 bases). Trimming pared 5 bases from V and 3 bases from J, leaving 19 bases between. The CDR3 spans 16 residues. Germline CDR1 and CDR2: MDHEN and SYDVKM. The CDR3 spells CASSPHLLVKKETQYF. The CDR3 bases are TGTGCCAGCAGTCCGCACCTACTAGTAAAAAAAGAGACCCAGTACTTC.

The chain recombines TRBV10-2 with TRBJ2-7; TRBD2 matches 8 bases. The J segment lost 2 bases and the V segment lost 5 bases, leaving 5 bases of the junction unmatched. The CDR3 contains 14 residues. Germline V gives CDR1 WSHSY, CDR2 SAAADI. DNA of the CDR3: TGCGCCAGCAGTCTAGCGGGCCCGACCTACGAGCAGTACTTC. This codes for CASSLAGPTYEQYF.

This clone was seen a handful of times. The chain has TRBV9 and TRBJ2-3; 9 bases map to TRBD2. Losses at the gene ends were 4 bases for V and 2 bases for J; bases not matched to a gene: 5. This CDR3 is built from 15 residues. Per the germline V gene, CDR1 is SGDLS and CDR2 is YYNGEE. The DNA of the CDR3 is TGTGCCAGCAGCTTCAGCGGGAGGATCACAGATACGCAGTATTTT. It specifies CASSFSGRITDTQYF.

The J gene is TRBJ1-5, the V gene TRBV11-3, with a tentative D call TRBD1 (6 bases). This CDR3 spans 14 amino acids. With 6 bases removed from V and 0 bases from J, the gap between germline ends came to 9 bases. The germline gives CDR1 SGHNT, CDR2 YENEEA. CDR3 loop: CASSPQGSNQPQHF. CDR3 sequence (DNA): TGTGCCAGCAGTCCACAGGGTAGCAATCAGCCCCAGCATTTT.

V usage is TRBV29-1 and J usage is TRBJ1-5; TRBD1 aligns across 10 bases. CDR1 is SQVTM and CDR2 is ANQGSEA in the germline V gene. Trimming took 6 bases from V and 6 from J; bases not matched to a gene: 5. This CDR3 spans 13 amino acids. CDR3 region: CSVGDRGGQPQHF. DNA of the CDR3: TGCAGCGTCGGGGACAGGGGAGGTCAGCCCCAGCATTTT.

Remarks on this clone: The sample holds other DNA sequences that translate to the same CDR3. The V and J genes are TRBV10-3 and TRBJ2-1, with D maybe TRBD2 (7 bases). The V gene lost 4 bases and the J gene lost 8 bases, with 15 bases spanning the gap. CDR1 and CDR2 from the germline V gene are ENHRY and SYGVKD. The CDR3 sequence is 14 residues long. Here the CDR3 DNA reads TGTGCCATCAGTGGGCGGGGGAGGGGGGATGAGCAGTTCTTC. This translates into CAISGRGRGDEQFF.

V usage is TRBV18 and J usage is TRBJ2-1; 8 bases align to TRBD1. CDR3 length: 15 amino acids. Germline assignment: CDR1 KGHSH and CDR2 LQKENI. Trimming cost V 3 bases and J 7 bases; bases outside gene matches: 8. CDR3 DNA sequence: TGTGCCAGCTCACCGGTACAGGGGGTAGGGAATGAGCAGTTCTTC. Its translation: CASSPVQGVGNEQFF.

The V and J genes are TRBV25-1 and TRBJ2-1; TRBD2 agrees at 10 bases. The CDR3 spans 15 residues. Germline trimming cut 3 bases from V and 7 bases from J; bases unmatched to any gene: 6. Germline assignment: CDR1 MGHDK and CDR2 SYGVNS. The CDR3 region is CASSDRNSGGNEQFF. In DNA form, the CDR3 reads TGTGCCAGCAGTGATCGGAATAGCGGGGGGAATGAGCAGTTCTTC.

In this sample, this clone turned up once. The chain links TRBV7-8 to TRBJ2-7, with a possible D match to TRBD2 (6 bases). This CDR3 spans 13 amino acids. V lost 4 bases and J lost 0, with 7 bases in between. CDR1 and CDR2 (germline): SGHVS, FQNEAQ. This chain's CDR3 is CASSSTSSYEQYF. CDR3 in DNA: TGTGCCAGCAGCTCGACTAGCTCCTACGAGCAGTACTTC.

The chain links TRBV6-6 to TRBJ1-1; D is uncertain. Germline values: CDR1 MNHNY, CDR2 SVGAGI (reference sequence). The length of the CDR3 is 13 residues. V was cut by 6 bases and J by 5 bases, with 13 bases left in between. CDR3 bases: TGTGCCAGCAGCCTCACGGGCCATACTGAAGCTTTCTTT. Residues: CASSLTGHTEAFF.

The rearrangement links TRBV7-9 to TRBJ2-7; 8 bases are shared with TRBD1. Germline V gene lookup returns CDR1 SEHNR and CDR2 FQNEAQ (reference sequence). This CDR3 has 15 amino acids. With 11 bases clipped from V and 2 bases from J, the junction kept 14 bases outside the gene matches. The CDR3 DNA is TGTGCCGGCGCCCCTCGGACAGGGACAACCTACGAGCAGTACTTC. This codes for CAGAPRTGTTYEQYF.

This clone has only one observation. This chain uses TRBV19 with TRBJ2-7, with 11 positions matching TRBD1. The V segment lost 5 bases and the J segment 1 base; nucleotides outside the gene matches: 4. The germline gives CDR1 LNHDA, CDR2 SQIVND (reference sequence). The CDR3 loop spans 15 amino acids. CDR3 region: CASSPGTGGSYEQYF. CDR3 nucleotide sequence: TGTGCCAGTAGTCCGGGGACAGGGGGTTCCTACGAGCAGTACTTC.

This chain links TRBV19 with TRBJ1-2; 8 bases are shared with TRBD1. The V and J ends lost 7 bases and 7 bases, in that order; junction bases with no gene match: 17. CDR1 is LNHDA and CDR2 is SQIVND in the germline V gene (reference sequence). This CDR3 contains 16 residues. Here the CDR3 DNA reads TGTGCCAGTACCTCGCACCCTGGGACAGGAGGAAGTGGCTACACCTTC. Translating gives CASTSHPGTGGSGYTF.

CDR3 amino acids: CATSRDLGANTGELFF. In DNA form, the CDR3 reads TGTGCCACCAGCAGAGATTTGGGAGCGAACACCGGGGAGCTGTTTTTT. The chain is built from TRBV15 and TRBJ2-2, with D perhaps TRBD2 (5 bases). With 0 bases removed from V and 0 bases from J, the gap between germline ends came to 8 bases. The CDR3 totals 16 residues. Germline V gene data show CDR1 as LNHNV and CDR2 as YYDKDF (reference sequence).

The chain recombines TRBV29-1 with TRBJ2-2; 7 bases fit TRBD1. The trim removed 8 bases at V and 3 bases at J, leaving 9 bases unmatched. The CDR3 consists of 14 residues. Germline CDR1 SQVTM, CDR2 ANQGSEA. In nucleotides, the CDR3 is TGCAGCTCGAGTCCCGGGACAGACACCGGGGAGCTGTTTTTT. It encodes CSSSPGTDTGELFF.

This clone was counted once. V is TRBV4-1 and J is TRBJ2-6, with D uncertain. The CDR3 sequence is 14 residues long. Trimming took off 4 bases at V and 2 bases at J, with 6 bases between the two ends. Germline CDR1 and CDR2: MGHRA and YSYEKL. CDR3 sequence (DNA): TGCGCCAGCAGCCGCTTGGCTGGGGCCAACGTCCTGACTTTC. Translating it yields CASSRLAGANVLTF.

This clone was recorded only once. This rearrangement joins TRBV25-1 to TRBJ1-1; weak D call: TRBD1 (5 bases). Germline CDR1 MGHDK, CDR2 SYGVNS. Trimming pared 5 bases from V and 1 base from J, leaving 8 bases between. This CDR3 contains 13 residues. CDR3 loop: CASSSTGNTEAFF. CDR3 nucleotides: TGTGCCAGCAGTAGTACAGGGAACACTGAAGCTTTCTTT.